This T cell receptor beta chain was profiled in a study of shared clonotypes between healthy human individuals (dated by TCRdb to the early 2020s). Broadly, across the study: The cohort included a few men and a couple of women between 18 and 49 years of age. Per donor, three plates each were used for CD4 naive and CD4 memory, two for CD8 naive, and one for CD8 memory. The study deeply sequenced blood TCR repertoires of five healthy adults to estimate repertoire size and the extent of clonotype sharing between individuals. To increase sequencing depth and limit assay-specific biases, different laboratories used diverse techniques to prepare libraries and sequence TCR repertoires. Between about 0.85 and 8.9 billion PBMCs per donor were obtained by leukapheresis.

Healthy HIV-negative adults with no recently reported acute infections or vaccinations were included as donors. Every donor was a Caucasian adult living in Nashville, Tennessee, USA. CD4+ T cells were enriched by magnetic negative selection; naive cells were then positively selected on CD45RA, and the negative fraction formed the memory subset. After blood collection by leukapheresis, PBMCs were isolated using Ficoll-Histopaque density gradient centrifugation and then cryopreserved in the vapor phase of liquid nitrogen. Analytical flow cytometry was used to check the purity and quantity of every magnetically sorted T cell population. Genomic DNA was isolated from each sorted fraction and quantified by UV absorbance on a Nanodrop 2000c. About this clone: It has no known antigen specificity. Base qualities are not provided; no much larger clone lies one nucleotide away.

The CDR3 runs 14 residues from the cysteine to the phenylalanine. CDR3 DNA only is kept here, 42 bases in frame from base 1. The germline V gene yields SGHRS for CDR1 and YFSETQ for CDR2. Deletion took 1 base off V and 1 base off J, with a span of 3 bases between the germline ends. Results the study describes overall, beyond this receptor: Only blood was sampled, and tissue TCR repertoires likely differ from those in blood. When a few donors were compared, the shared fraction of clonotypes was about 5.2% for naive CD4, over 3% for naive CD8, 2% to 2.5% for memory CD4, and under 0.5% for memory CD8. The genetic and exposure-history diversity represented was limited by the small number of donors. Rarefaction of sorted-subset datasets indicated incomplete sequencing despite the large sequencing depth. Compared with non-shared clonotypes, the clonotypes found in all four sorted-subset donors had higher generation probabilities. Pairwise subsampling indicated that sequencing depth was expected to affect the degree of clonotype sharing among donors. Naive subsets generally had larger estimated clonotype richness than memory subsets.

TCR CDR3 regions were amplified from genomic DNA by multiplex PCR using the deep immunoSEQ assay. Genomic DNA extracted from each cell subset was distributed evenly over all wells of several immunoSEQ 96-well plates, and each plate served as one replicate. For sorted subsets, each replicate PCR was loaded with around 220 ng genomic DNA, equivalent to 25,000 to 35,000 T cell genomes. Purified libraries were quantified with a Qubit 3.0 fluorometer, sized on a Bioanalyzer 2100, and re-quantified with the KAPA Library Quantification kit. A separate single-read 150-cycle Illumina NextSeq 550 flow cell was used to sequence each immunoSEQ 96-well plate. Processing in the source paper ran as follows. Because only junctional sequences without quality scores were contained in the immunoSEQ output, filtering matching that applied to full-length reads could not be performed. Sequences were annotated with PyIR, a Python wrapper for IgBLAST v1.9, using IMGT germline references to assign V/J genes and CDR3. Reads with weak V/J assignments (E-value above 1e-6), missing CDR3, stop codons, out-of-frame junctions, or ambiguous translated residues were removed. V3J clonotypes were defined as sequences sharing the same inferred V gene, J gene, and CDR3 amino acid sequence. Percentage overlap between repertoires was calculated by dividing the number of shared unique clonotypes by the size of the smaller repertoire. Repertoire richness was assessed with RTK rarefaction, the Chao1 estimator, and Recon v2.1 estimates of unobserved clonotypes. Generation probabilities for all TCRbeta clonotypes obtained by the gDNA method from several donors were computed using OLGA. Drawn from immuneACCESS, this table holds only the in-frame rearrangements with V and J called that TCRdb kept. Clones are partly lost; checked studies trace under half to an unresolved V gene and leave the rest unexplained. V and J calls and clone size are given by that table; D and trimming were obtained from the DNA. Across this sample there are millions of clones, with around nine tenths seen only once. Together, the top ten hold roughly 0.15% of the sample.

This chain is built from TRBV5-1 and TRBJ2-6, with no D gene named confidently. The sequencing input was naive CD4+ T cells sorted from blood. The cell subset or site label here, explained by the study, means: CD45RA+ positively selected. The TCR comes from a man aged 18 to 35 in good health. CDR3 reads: CASSLYSGANVLTF. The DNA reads TGCGCCAGCAGCTTGTATTCTGGGGCCAACGTCCTGACTTTC.